This T cell receptor beta chain derives from a study of graft-versus-host responses after intestinal transplantation. Study-wide results and limits: Recipient bone marrow held GvH clones, some seen earlier in ileum or blood.

The method was immunoSEQ multiplex PCR; TCRdb's version includes in-frame clones alone and lacks a portion of them. This table has about 110,000 clones, about 87% appearing once. CDR1 is SGHRS, CDR2 YFSETQ, per germline. The CDR3 is made up of 15 amino acids. V lost 0 bases and J 6 bases, leaving 13 bases between the germline ends. For this clone: The antigen is unknown.

V gene TRBV5-1 combines with J gene TRBJ2-1; D gene ambiguous. The sample here was unstimulated CD4+ T cells sorted from spleen or lymph node cells, taken before transplant. The clonotype was recovered from a human donor who was the organ donor for an intestinal transplant. This CDR3 reads CASSLGEGPPNEQFF. Here the CDR3 DNA reads TGCGCCAGCAGCTTGGGTGAAGGGCCTCCCAATGAGCAGTTCTTC.